These 27 T cell receptor beta chains came from one sample sequenced in a study of read filtering for tumor transcriptome and immune sequencing. This library used roughly 430 ng RNA and molecular barcoded adaptors spanning alpha/delta and beta/gamma chains. TCRdb recomputed calls from the reads with MiXCR, one row per CDR3 protein. In the table there are 100,000 to 150,000 distinct CDR3 sequences, roughly 13% of which are singletons. Sequencing was performed on a population of CD138-negative cells sorted from bone marrow. These receptor sequences come from a donor aged 40 or over with multiple myeloma.

In its sample, this clonotype was seen many times. V usage is TRBV7-2 and J usage is TRBJ1-6, with 8 bases fitting TRBD1. J gave up 7 bases and V 5 bases, and 10 bases lay outside the gene matches. Germline V gene lookup returns CDR1 SGHTA and CDR2 FQGNSA. The CDR3 is 16 amino acids. The CDR3 loop reads CASSGRDRSLNSPLHF. CDR3 coding DNA: TGTGCCAGCAGCGGACGGGACAGGTCATTGAATTCACCCCTCCACTTT.

Ten or more counts support this clonotype. This chain connects TRBV5-1 to TRBJ1-1; D gene unclear. Between the trimmed V and J ends, which lost 0 bases and 3 bases, there was a span of 12 bases. There are 15 residues in the CDR3. Germline V lookup: CDR1 SGHRS, CDR2 YFSETQ. The CDR3 here is CASSLEASQDTEAFF. The CDR3 bases are TGCGCCAGCAGCTTGGAAGCCAGTCAGGACACTGAAGCTTTCTTT.

This clonotype occurred many times. This rearrangement joins TRBV3-1 to TRBJ2-1; no reliable D call. The length of the CDR3 is 17 residues. V was pared by 4 bases and J by 5 bases, with 21 bases between. The germline V gene has CDR1 LGHDT and CDR2 YNNKEL (reference sequence). CDR3 amino acids: CASSLTASSAYHNEQFF. The CDR3 DNA follows: TGTGCCAGCAGCCTCACGGCGAGTAGTGCCTACCACAATGAGCAGTTCTTC.

This clonotype occurred many times. The chain combines TRBV14 with TRBJ2-7; D not certain. V was cut by 4 bases and J by 4 bases, with 14 bases left in between. CDR3 length: 14 amino acids. CDR1 SGHDN and CDR2 FVKESK come from the germline V gene. In nucleotides, the CDR3 is TGTGCCAGCAGCCTCCTCGGACCAACTTACGAGCAGTACTTC. Its translation is CASSLLGPTYEQYF.

This clonotype was recorded at least ten times. The chain uses TRBV12-3 or TRBV12-4 and TRBJ2-1; 10 bases match TRBD1. The length of the CDR3 is 15 residues. J lost 6 bases, V lost 6 bases, and 8 bases had no gene match. CDR3 bases: TGTGCCAGCAGGACCGGGACAGGGGATTCCAATGAGCAGTTCTTC. As protein: CASRTGTGDSNEQFF.

This clonotype was detected ten times or more. V usage is TRBV29-1 and J usage is TRBJ2-2; 9 bases are a match to TRBD2. V was pared by 2 bases and J by 4 bases, with 5 bases of the junction left unmatched. Germline CDR1 reads SQVTM; CDR2 reads ANQGSEA. The CDR3 has 15 residues. CDR3 loop: CSVERRGGGTGELFF. CDR3 in DNA: TGCAGCGTTGAAAGGCGGGGGGGCGGCACCGGGGAGCTGTTTTTT.

The chain uses TRBV19 and TRBJ2-5, with D possibly TRBD1 on 6 matching bases. This CDR3 region has 13 residues. V was cut by 5 bases and J by 6 bases, with 13 bases left in between. Germline-derived CDR1 and CDR2 are LNHDA and SQIVND (reference sequence). The CDR3 sequence: CASSEQGRKTQYF. CDR3 coding DNA: TGTGCCAGTAGTGAACAGGGTCGGAAGACCCAGTACTTC.

This clonotype was picked up a small number of times. CDR3 DNA: TGTGCCAGCAGCCAAGATTTTCGGACAGCCGACTCTGGGGCCAACGTCCTGACTTTC. It yields the protein CASSQDFRTADSGANVLTF. The gene calls are TRBV3-1 and TRBJ2-6; tentatively, D is TRBD1 (6 bases). The CDR3 runs to 19 residues. Germline CDR1 and CDR2: LGHDT and YNNKEL (reference sequence). The V gene lost 0 bases and the J gene lost 0 bases, with 15 bases spanning the gap.

Concerning this clonotype: Possible read error: a much larger clone is one base away. The chain joins TRBV6-1 to TRBJ1-5; maybe TRBD1 (5 bases). The CDR3 is made up of 13 amino acids. Per the germline V gene, CDR1 is MNHNS and CDR2 is SASEGT. This chain's CDR3 is CASTPAGSQPRHF. The CDR3 nucleotides read TGTGCCAGCACCCCGGCAGGGTCTCAGCCCCGGCATTTT.

On this clonotype itself: A read error may explain this, as a much larger clone is one base away. This rearrangement joins TRBV4-1 to TRBJ2-1; maybe TRBD2 (6 bases). CDR3 length: 13 amino acids. The germline V gene encodes CDR1 MGHRA and CDR2 YSYEKL. V lost 0 bases to trimming and J lost 15 bases, with 15 bases between them. CDR3 DNA: TGCGCCAGCAGCCAAGAAGAACCTAGCGTGTCGTTCTTC. Residues: CASSQEEPSVSFF.

This clonotype was picked up many times. This chain connects TRBV7-2 to TRBJ2-1; TRBD1 matches at 8 bases. J gave up 1 base and V 5 bases, and 4 bases lay outside the gene matches. The germline V gene has CDR1 SGHTA and CDR2 FQGNSA. The CDR3 runs to 15 residues. In DNA form, the CDR3 reads TGTGCCAGCAGCGCTCGACAGGGGTCCTACAATGAGCAGTTCTTC. Translation: CASSARQGSYNEQFF.

This clonotype has ten or more counts. The rearrangement joins TRBV5-1 to TRBJ2-5, with 12 positions matching TRBD2. The CDR3 is made up of 16 amino acids. V was clipped by 4 bases and J by 1 base; unmatched bases: 5. Germline V gene sequence: CDR1 SGHRS, CDR2 YFSETQ. Here the CDR3 reads CASSVRLAGAQETQYF. CDR3 DNA: TGCGCCAGCAGCGTGAGACTAGCGGGGGCCCAAGAGACCCAGTACTTC.

As for this clonotype: One end of the junction varies from germline; a read error may be responsible. The chain is built from TRBV29-1 and TRBJ2-1; the D gene is possibly TRBD2 (5 bases). The CDR3 extends over 14 amino acids. The germline V gene encodes CDR1 SQVTM and CDR2 ANQGSEA. CDR3 region: CSVEDRDFYNEQFF. CDR3 coding DNA: TGTAGCGTTGAAGACCGAGACTTCTACAATGAGCAGTTCTTC.

The rearrangement uses TRBV7-2 and TRBJ1-5, with a weak D call TRBD1 (6 bases). This CDR3 contains 13 residues. Trimming removed 3 bases from V and 15 bases from J, with 18 bases in between. The germline CDR1 and CDR2 sequences are SGHTA and FQGNSA. CDR3 in DNA: TGTGCCAGCAGCTTCAGGGACAATCAGCCTCGGCATTTT. Its translation: CASSFRDNQPRHF.

Notes on this clonotype: At one end the junction does not follow the germline gene, possibly because of a read error. The CDR3 is CASSLLGGAQFF. CDR3 bases: TGCGCCAGCAGTTTATTAGGTGGGGCGCAGTTCTTC. The genes are TRBV12-3 or TRBV12-4 and TRBJ2-1; maybe TRBD1 (5 bases). CDR3 length equals 12 residues.

This clonotype was counted only a few times. The chain combines TRBV3-1 with TRBJ2-3; D gene uncertain. This CDR3 region has 15 residues. CDR1 and CDR2 from the germline V gene are LGHDT and YNNKEL (reference sequence). Trimming stripped 1 base from V and 3 bases from J, with 11 bases between. The DNA of the CDR3 is TGTGCCAGCAGCCAAGCCGCCCGCGGTACAGATACGCAGTATTTT. Amino acids: CASSQAARGTDTQYF.

This clonotype was seen ten or more times. The V call is TRBV5-1, the J call TRBJ2-5; D call uncertain. CDR3 length: 11 amino acids. Germline assignment: CDR1 SGHRS and CDR2 YFSETQ. Trimming took 0 bases from V and 7 from J, leaving 4 bases between them. CDR3 sequence: CASSLGPTQYF. DNA of the CDR3: TGCGCCAGCAGCTTGGGCCCGACCCAGTACTTC.

This clonotype was detected a few times. The rearrangement uses TRBV20-1 and TRBJ2-3; D possibly matches TRBD1 or TRBD2 (5 bases each). Germline CDR1 DFQATT, CDR2 SNEGSKA (reference sequence). The CDR3 extends over 15 amino acids. The V end lost 6 bases, the J end lost 1 base, and 17 bases lay between the germline ends. Here the CDR3 DNA reads TGCAGTGCCAATCCGGGGCAGGCTGGCACAGATACGCAGTATTTT. As protein: CSANPGQAGTDTQYF.

This clonotype was recorded many times. V is TRBV20-1 and J is TRBJ2-5, with D maybe TRBD1 (6 bases). V was shortened by 2 bases and J by 1 base, with 17 bases between the two germline ends. The CDR3 covers 16 residues. Germline V gene sequence: CDR1 DFQATT, CDR2 SNEGSKA (reference sequence). The CDR3 sequence: CSARRGGQGPQETQYF. In DNA form, the CDR3 reads TGCAGTGCTAGACGGGGTGGCCAGGGGCCCCAAGAGACCCAGTACTTC.

This clonotype showed up many times. The rearrangement links TRBV27 to TRBJ2-1; possible D gene TRBD2, 5 bases. With 4 bases removed from V and 7 bases from J, the gap between germline ends came to 23 bases. CDR3 length: 17 residues. The germline V gene encodes CDR1 MNHEY and CDR2 SMNVEV (reference sequence). CDR3 nucleotides: TGTGCCAGCAGTTCCCTACCGAGCGGTTCTCTGAGGAATGAGCAGTTCTTC. As protein: CASSSLPSGSLRNEQFF.

There are many counts of this clonotype. The chain has TRBV7-2 and TRBJ2-7; the D gene is possibly TRBD2 (6 bases). Looked up from germline, CDR1 is SGHTA and CDR2 is FQGNSA. The CDR3 runs 14 residues. Between the trimmed V and J ends, which lost 1 base and 0 bases, there was a span of 7 bases. The CDR3 sequence: CASSLVRDSYEQYF. CDR3 in DNA: TGTGCCAGCAGCTTAGTGCGGGACTCCTACGAGCAGTACTTC.

This clonotype was found a few times. The chain combines TRBV7-3 with TRBJ2-1; TRBD2 aligns across 8 bases. The V gene's germline CDR1 is SGHTA and CDR2 FQGTGA. With V trimmed by 5 bases and J by 7 bases, 10 bases remained unmatched. The CDR3 is 15 amino acids. The DNA for the CDR3 is TGTGCCAGCAGCCCCGGGAGCGGGAGAGGGAATGAGCAGTTCTTC. Translated, it gives CASSPGSGRGNEQFF.

This clonotype was observed at least ten times. The chain links TRBV5-1 to TRBJ2-5; D is perhaps TRBD1 (5 bases). The CDR3 has 14 residues. Germline V gives CDR1 SGHRS, CDR2 YFSETQ. The V end was cut by 4 bases, the J end by 1 base, with 11 bases between. The CDR3 sequence is CASSDQGGQETQYF. The CDR3 DNA sequence: TGCGCCAGCAGCGATCAGGGTGGCCAAGAGACCCAGTACTTC.

This clonotype was counted at least ten times. The V and J genes are TRBV20-1 and TRBJ1-4, with TRBD1 matching 11 bases. Germline V gene sequence: CDR1 DFQATT, CDR2 SNEGSKA (reference sequence). The junction had 8 bases not matched to a gene; V was cut back by 6 bases and J by 2 bases. This CDR3 comprises 16 residues. The CDR3 loop reads CSAPRTGGGTNEKLFF. As DNA, the CDR3 is TGCAGTGCGCCCCGGACAGGGGGCGGCACTAATGAAAAACTGTTTTTT.

A remark on this clonotype: Given a much more abundant clone one base away, this may be a read error. J is TRBJ1-5 and V is TRBV2; D uncertain. The J call is in doubt because the DNA end fits TRBJ2-3 better. Per germline, CDR1 SNHLY and CDR2 FYNNEI. This CDR3 has 15 residues. The CDR3 DNA sequence: TGTGCCAGCAGCGGAGACGGGTATAGCAATCAGCCCCAGTATTTT. The encoded protein is CASSGDGYSNQPQYF.

This clonotype was seen many times. V usage is TRBV19 and J usage is TRBJ2-1, with a possible D match to TRBD2 (6 bases). CDR1 is LNHDA, CDR2 SQIVND, per germline (reference sequence). The CDR3 totals 14 residues. Trimming removed 5 bases at V and 8 bases at J, with 16 bases between. The DNA of the CDR3 is TGTGCCAGTAGTCGGTCTAGCGTGAGGGATGAGCAGTTCTTC. This encodes CASSRSSVRDEQFF. Full variable domain (remainder filled in from reference TRBV19 and TRBJ2-1): DGGITQSPKYLFRKEGQNVTLSCEQNLNHDAMYWYRQDPGQGLRLIYYSQIVNDFQKGDIAEGYSVSREKKESFPLTVTSAQKNPTAFYLCASSRSSVRDEQFFGPGTRLTVL.

This clonotype was recorded at least ten times. This rearrangement joins TRBV5-1 to TRBJ2-3, with D possibly called TRBD1 or TRBD2 (5 bases each). From germline, CDR1 is SGHRS and CDR2 YFSETQ. The germline V and J ends were trimmed by 4 bases and 2 bases, with 14 bases remaining between them. This CDR3 comprises 15 residues. As DNA, the CDR3 is TGCGCCAGCAGCAATCCCAAAGGGACCACAGATACGCAGTATTTT. It is translated as CASSNPKGTTDTQYF.